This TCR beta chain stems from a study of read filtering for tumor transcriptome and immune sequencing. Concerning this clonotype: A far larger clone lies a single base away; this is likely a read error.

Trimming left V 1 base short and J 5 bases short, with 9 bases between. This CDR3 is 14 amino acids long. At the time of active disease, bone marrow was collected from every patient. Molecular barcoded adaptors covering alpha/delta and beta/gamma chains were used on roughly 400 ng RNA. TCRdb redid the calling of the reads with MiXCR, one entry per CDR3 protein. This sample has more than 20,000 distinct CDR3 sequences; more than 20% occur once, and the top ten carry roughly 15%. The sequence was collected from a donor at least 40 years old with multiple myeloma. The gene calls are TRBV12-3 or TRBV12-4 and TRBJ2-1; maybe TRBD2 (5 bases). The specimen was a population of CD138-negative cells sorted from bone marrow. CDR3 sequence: CASSLVPADNEQFF. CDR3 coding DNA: TGTGCCAGCAGTTTAGTACCAGCGGACAATGAGCAGTTCTTC.